This TCR beta chain was captured in a study of blood T cells in healthy people across ages (dated by TCRdb to the mid-2010s). Background for the entire study: In model experiments, template switching captured about one uniquely barcoded TCR beta cDNA molecule for every two T cells. The study measured age-related changes in TCR beta repertoire diversity using deep sequencing normalized with unique cDNA molecular identifiers. Donors were grouped into four age groups: young (average about 15 years), middle-aged (about 38), aged (around 66) and long-lived (about 90). To avoid experimental bias, donors of different ages were distributed randomly across sequencing lanes. For two donors (one aged 18 to 29 and one aged 80 or older), the study analyzed two additional independent replicas of 1 million unique cDNA reads from the same blood draw. The paper's findings and limits, for the study overall: Donor CMV infection status was unknown, potentially confounding age-related changes in expanded clonotypes. Estimates of total diversity based on one million sequenced T cells were regarded as lower bounds and as underestimates. A strong correlation was found between observed TCR beta diversity and the percentage of naive T cells measured by flow cytometry. Compared with the aged group, the long-lived group had more naive CD4+ T cells, fewer expanded clones and increased TCR diversity, a pattern suggesting age selection. As age increased, observed TCR beta diversity per million T cells dropped in a roughly linear way, and a significant reduction was already evident by age roughly 36. Since profiling was done on bulk unsorted PBMCs, naive and antigen-experienced compartments could not be conclusively compared.

The library was made by 5' RACE. TCRdb records Illumina HiSeq 2500 as the sequencer. The second PCR ran for roughly 6 to 11 cycles and used a J-beta primer mix along with a sample-barcoded 5' primer. A unique molecular identifier was introduced onto each TCR beta cDNA molecule by a template-switch 5' adaptor carrying 12 random nucleotides. Each sample yielded at least 3 million CDR3-containing paired-end reads. The Mint cDNA synthesis kit, primed by a TRBC-specific oligonucleotide, was used to synthesize first-strand cDNA from all RNA. Following uracil-DNA glycosylase treatment, all cDNA underwent a first 18-cycle PCR with the universal primers M1SS and BC2_uni_R. In the original analysis: For normalization, 1 million high-quality reads, each with a distinct molecular identifier, were randomly selected from each sample. Reads with shared molecular identifiers were discarded instead of being binned into consensus sequences. CDR3 identification, clonotype clustering and error correction used MiTCR with a Q25 quality threshold and the strictest error-elimination algorithm. Lower-bound total TCR beta diversity was estimated with a nonparametric unseen species model using Euler transformation. In-frame beta chains were kept once TCRdb had trimmed the public reads at Q25 with fastp and called clones with MiXCR. Identical CDR3 protein sequences are pooled into one entry, listed with their most common genes and DNA. The V and J calls shown here were made by TCRdb, not taken from the authors' results. Recorded for this sample are some 370,000 distinct CDR3 sequences; about 52% of them occurred a single time. 51% of the sample lies in the top ten.

CDR1 and CDR2 (MGHDK, SYGVNS) derive from the germline V gene. The CDR3 measures 14 amino acids from cysteine to phenylalanine. The entry retains the CDR3 DNA only, 42 bases that are in frame from base 1. V and J are trimmed by 6 bases and 8 bases, and the gene matches miss 8 bases of the junction. This clonotype was seen once. Its antigen has not been determined. The input lacks base qualities; no much larger clone sits a single base away. One read gives only weak evidence. Donors were a few dozen systemically healthy Caucasian individuals from Russia aged roughly 6 to 95 years. Ten milliliters of peripheral blood were drawn from each donor into EDTA-treated Vacutainer tubes. Ficoll-Paque density-gradient centrifugation was used to isolate PBMCs, with at least 7 million obtained per sample. Trizol reagent was used to extract total RNA from PBMCs, with at least 5 micrograms per sample. The percentages of naive CD45RAhigh/CD27high T cells were determined by flow cytometry on a PBMC aliquot from every donor.

Sequencing was performed on blood. The V and J segments used are TRBV25-1 and TRBJ1-4; TRBD1 lines up with 8 middle nucleotides. This receptor was identified in a man aged 55 to 69 in good health. The DNA is as follows: TGTGCCAGCAGCGATACAGGGGGTGGAGAAAAACTGTTTTTT. The encoded protein is CASSDTGGGEKLFF.